Listed below are T cell receptor beta chains from one sample, sequenced in a study of T cells in Graves' hyperthyroidism and ophthalmopathy. TCRdb re-called the multiplex PCR reads through MiXCR, storing one row per CDR3 protein. The sample yields over 300,000 distinct CDR3 sequences, around 13% seen once. Sequenced input: blood. These receptors came from a woman aged 55-75 years with Graves' hyperthyroidism. The CDR3 runs from the conserved cysteine through the conserved F or W. A D gene is named only where the DNA matches it firmly. Sizes are listed as once, few or many counts, or a class when the clone is expanded.

V gene: TRBV30; clone size: few; J gene: TRBJ2-7; D gene: TRBD2; CDR3 DNA: TGTGCCTGGAGCCGGGGAGGGACTAGCGGGAGCCACGAGCAGTACTTC; CDR3 protein: CAWSRGGTSGSHEQYF
V gene: TRBV27; clone size: few; J gene: TRBJ2-1; D gene: TRBD2; CDR3 DNA: TGTGCCAGCAGTACCTACCCACCGGGACTAGGGTCTGTAAATGAGCAGTTCTTC; CDR3 protein: CASSTYPPGLGSVNEQFF
V gene: TRBV11-2; clone size: many; J gene: TRBJ2-1; D gene: TRBD2; CDR3 DNA: TGTGCCAGCAGCGGACATAGCGGGAGGGCGAACAATGAGCAGTTCTTC; CDR3 protein: CASSGHSGRANNEQFF
V gene: TRBV7-9; clone size: few; J gene: TRBJ2-1; D gene: NA; CDR3 DNA: TGTGCCAGCAGCCCGAGGCCCCCAGATAATGAGCAGTTCTTC; CDR3 protein: CASSPRPPDNEQFF
V gene: TRBV7-9; clone size: many; J gene: TRBJ2-3; D gene: NA; CDR3 DNA: TGTGCCAGCAGCTTAGCGCTTTCGGGAGCTATAGATACGCAGTATTTT; CDR3 protein: CASSLALSGAIDTQYF
V gene: TRBV12-3/TRBV12-4; clone size: many; J gene: TRBJ1-1; D gene: NA; CDR3 DNA: TGTGCCAGCAGTCCCAGTCCGCTGGCTATAGGTGAAGCTTTCTTT; CDR3 protein: CASSPSPLAIGEAFF
V gene: TRBV20-1; clone size: many; J gene: TRBJ2-7; D gene: NA; CDR3 DNA: TGCAGTGCTAGAGCGGTGGAAGGGAACTCCTACGAGCAGTACTTC; CDR3 protein: CSARAVEGNSYEQYF
V gene: TRBV5-1; clone size: many; J gene: TRBJ2-3; D gene: TRBD2; CDR3 DNA: TGCGCCAGCAGCCCGCGACCGGGGGGGGCAGATACGCAGTATTTT; CDR3 protein: CASSPRPGGADTQYF
V gene: TRBV29-1; clone size: many; J gene: TRBJ2-1; D gene: NA; CDR3 DNA: TGCAGCGGCGGAACTAGCTTCAATGAGCAGTTCTTC; CDR3 protein: CSGGTSFNEQFF
V gene: TRBV20-1; clone size: many; J gene: TRBJ2-7; D gene: TRBD1; CDR3 DNA: TGCAGTGCTGGTAAATCCAGGGGGCCCTTCGGTTACGAGCAGTACTTC; CDR3 protein: CSAGKSRGPFGYEQYF
V gene: TRBV3-1; clone size: many; J gene: TRBJ2-5; D gene: TRBD2; CDR3 DNA: TGTGCCAGCAGCCGGGCGGGAGGCCCAATGTACCAAGAGACCCAGTACTTC; CDR3 protein: CASSRAGGPMYQETQYF